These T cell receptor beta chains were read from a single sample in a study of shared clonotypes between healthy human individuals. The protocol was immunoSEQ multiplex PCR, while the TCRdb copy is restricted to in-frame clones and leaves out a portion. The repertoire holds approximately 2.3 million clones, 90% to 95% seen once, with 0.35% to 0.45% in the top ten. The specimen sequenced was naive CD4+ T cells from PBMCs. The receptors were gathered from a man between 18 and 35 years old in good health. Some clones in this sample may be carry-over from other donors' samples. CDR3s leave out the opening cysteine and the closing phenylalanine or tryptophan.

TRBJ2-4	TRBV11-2	ASSFGNSVTVEQY
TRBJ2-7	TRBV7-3	ASSLTRDGEQY
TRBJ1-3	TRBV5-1	ASSLEGLGFGNTIY
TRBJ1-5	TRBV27	ASSPLGLGSNQPQH
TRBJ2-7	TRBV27	ASSLVGIHEQY
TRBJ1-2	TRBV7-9	ASSRTDYGYT
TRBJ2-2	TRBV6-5	ASRPGRIGELF
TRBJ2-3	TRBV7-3	ASSLSRDADTQY
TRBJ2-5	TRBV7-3	ASSSRVARQETQY
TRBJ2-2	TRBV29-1	SVEVGGAGTGELF
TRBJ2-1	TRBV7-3	ASSAGVASGYNEQF
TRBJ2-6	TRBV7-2	ASSLLTFLSGANVLT
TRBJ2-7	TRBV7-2	ASTLAPPGYEQY
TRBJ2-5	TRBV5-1	ASSLVASRFQETQY
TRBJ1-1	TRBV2	ASSQGGTEAF
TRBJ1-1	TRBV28	ATGAMEAF
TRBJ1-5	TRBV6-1	ASGTGFGPQH
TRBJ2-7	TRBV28	ASSFGNTGFSPENYEQY
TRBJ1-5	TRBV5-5	ASSLVAGGNQPQH
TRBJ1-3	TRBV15	ATSLTPGNTIY